What follows describes a single TCR beta chain. Its antigen remains undetermined. Base qualities are not recorded, but no much larger clone differs from it by a single base. This sample is part of a study of cytomegalovirus exposure and HLA in healthy donors (dated by TCRdb to the late 2010s). With respect to the entire study: An earlier analysis of approximately 550 of the donors reported about 250 Gb of sequence data and 100 million to 130 million unique TCR beta sequences from some 180 million T cells. An early release that covered around 590 HLA-typed donors contained about 290 gigabases of sequencing data and 85 million to 100 million unique TCR sequences. Among the approximately 400 genotyped donors, roughly 80% belonged to the genetic ancestry cluster associated with self-reported Caucasian donors. The aim of the study was to test whether cataloging public T cell receptors could identify signatures of past pathogen exposure. The study profiled the T cell repertoires of around 700 subjects by immunosequencing and related them to cytomegalovirus serostatus. A separate validation cohort of 100 to 150 different subjects was used in addition to the 666-subject first cohort. The study combined high-throughput TCR immunosequencing, statistical association of individual TCRs with disease status, and machine learning to predict cytomegalovirus infection status. A later analysis re-examined previously published TCR beta repertoires from 600 to 700 donors and added high-resolution HLA genotyping to investigate patterns of TCR occurrence. Rather than using new phenotypic data, the later analysis identified candidate immune exposures from TCR beta sequences and from how often those sequences occurred across donors. To decide whether each TCR beta V gene segment behaved as functional or pseudogenic, an earlier analysis of several hundred of the donors relied on high-throughput TCR beta sequencing. Donor age, sex, ethnicity and CMV serostatus were compiled alongside the repertoire data. A later genetic analysis used genome-wide SNP genotypes for about 65% of the roughly 700 donors, treating that subset as a discovery cohort. All discovery cohort repertoires had been generated on a single sequencing platform. HLA typing included class I and class II loci at four-digit resolution. Typing coverage varied by locus: about 620-630 donors for A, B, C, DRB1 and DQB1; around 560 for DQA1; nearly 610 for DPA1; around 450 for DPB1. Four to six DR-DQ haplotypes were handled as single units for association and clustering because linkage in the cohort was strong. Among a few hundred genotyped donors of the cohort, an average of roughly 240,000 unique TCR beta nucleotide sequences were sequenced per donor, around 20% of them non-productive. Study-wide conclusions, independent of this receptor: According to a later genetic analysis, donors in an Asian-associated ancestry cluster had fewer N-insertions in productive TCRs than the approximately 650-donor mean. Across donors, most TCR sequences were observed very rarely, whereas some public TCRs were present in many individuals. Sequencing depth was assumed to be roughly uniform across donors in the presence/absence analyses, though that assumption may not hold. Assigning TCR associations to individual alleles was difficult when HLA alleles, especially DR and DQ, strongly co-occurred. It was suggested by the authors that the approach could potentially be generalized to other disease states and immunological phenotypes. A further reported finding was that TCR beta sequences accurately predicted the HLA-A and HLA-B alleles for most subjects in the first cohort. In an earlier analysis of roughly 500 of the donors, most TCR beta V segments appeared in productive rearrangements about 90% or about 30% of the time, broadly matching IMGT annotations. According to a later analysis, most CMV-associated TCR beta chains appeared to be HLA-restricted, and the HLA associations seemed to be driven largely by CMV exposure. According to a later analysis, TCR association rates differed among HLA loci, with DRB1 alleles showing the most associated TCRs and HLA-C alleles showing the fewest. Because HLA typing was unavailable for some donors at each locus, only the typed subset was used in association tests. The classifier was reported to diagnose cytomegalovirus status with high specificity and sensitivity in both the original and validation cohorts. A cluster of highly shared sequence variants was judged likely to be a technical artifact of the sequencing pipeline. Immune exposure information for the cohort was limited to CMV serostatus. A few of the identified cytomegalovirus-associated TCR beta chains were confirmed in vitro to be specific for cytomegalovirus antigens. In this cohort, only TCR beta chains were sequenced, and detectable features were limited by the absence of alpha or paired-chain data. A later analysis reported that several top co-occurrence clusters appeared linked to parvovirus B19, influenza, CMV and Epstein-Barr virus. The earlier analysis of nearly 600 of the donors excluded some 15 rarely observed V segments, including chromosome 9 orphons, because counts were too low. A total of 164 TCR beta chains were listed by the study as associated with cytomegalovirus. In a later analysis, some 18,000 TCR beta sequences were associated with specific HLA alleles at a false discovery rate of 0.05. In a later analysis, HLA-associated TCR beta chains showed more clonal expansion and lower generation probabilities than non-associated chains that were equally common. Some IMGT-functional V segments, including TRBV6-2 and TRBV6-3, could not be distinguished by the 87-base-pair reads and were therefore excluded. Correlated functional status among segregating V segments might be attributable to linkage disequilibrium, but an unknown experimental factor could not be ruled out. A later genetic analysis associated a missense DCLRE1C variant with V-gene and J-gene trimming of TCR beta chains, and an independent cohort replicated the association.

The method was the immunoSEQ multiplex PCR assay. A mixture of 60 forward primers for TCR Vbeta segments and 13 reverse primers for TCR Jbeta segments was used in the multiplex PCR. The CDR3 region of rearranged TCR beta genes was amplified from genomic DNA with a multiplex PCR assay. Amplified TCR beta libraries were sequenced as 87-base-pair reads on the Illumina HiSeq System. The paper's processing steps were these. In a later analysis, 80 million or so unique TCR beta chains were counted across the 500 to 700 repertoires, and approximately 9.9 million of these chains were shared by at least two donors. Raw reads were error-corrected and collapsed into unique sequences with a nearest-neighbor algorithm that merged closely related sequences to remove PCR and sequencing errors. Alignment of CDR3 sequences to IMGT reference sequences was used to assign V, D and J gene segments. For a sequence to be retained, a match of at least six nucleotides was required to both a V gene segment and a J gene segment. A rearrangement was called productive if the CDR3 had no stop codons and remained in frame with V and J, and every other rearrangement was called non-productive. Following IMGT convention, CDR3 was defined as the stretch from the second conserved V-encoded cysteine to the conserved J-encoded phenylalanine. The earlier analysis of about 610 of the donors excluded any sequence lacking an unambiguous match to a single V gene segment. An earlier analysis of a few hundred of the donors classified V segments as functional when productive rearrangements were above 56.7% and as segregating when the standard deviation between donors was above 5%. A statistical classification framework was developed to diagnose cytomegalovirus status using the catalog of TCR beta chain sequences. V and J gene assignment, in a later analysis, came from comparing TCR nucleotide sequences with IMGT/GENE-DB human TR gene sequences. The TCRdist pipeline was used in a later analysis to assign CDR3 sequences and most-parsimonious VDJ recombination scenarios. In a later analysis, every TCR beta chain was defined by the combination of its CDR3 amino acid sequence and its V-gene family, and reads without a unique V-gene family were dropped. To address suspected cross-contamination and a sequencing artifact, a later analysis removed 450 to 700 highly shared, low-generation-probability nucleotide sequences. In a later analysis, a clonal expansion index was calculated for each public chain from normalized within-repertoire ranks of inferred template counts. Generation probabilities in a later analysis came from a VDJ recombination model fitted to out-of-frame rearrangements, and those results were checked against IGoR. Hypergeometric tests were used in a later analysis to score TCR-TCR, TCR-HLA and TCR-CMV co-occurrence, with a repertoire-size bias correction applied to the TCR pairs. To estimate false discovery rates, a later analysis permuted the HLA or CMV assignments 20 times. In a later analysis, co-occurring TCRs were grouped using DBSCAN, and TCRdist sequence similarity was added for clustering within HLA-allele-positive subsets. For co-occurrence clustering, repertoires with fewer than 30,000 or more than 120,000 public chains were excluded, along with four to six repertoires with anomalous nucleotide sharing. This immuneACCESS table, as held by TCRdb, lists in-frame sequences with V and J called but not all clones. Of the missing ones, under half trace to an unresolved V gene in checked studies; the others have no known cause. The V and J calls and clone size come from that table; D and trimming were worked out from the DNA. Here the sample has 150,000 to 180,000 clones; 60% to 80% occur a single time. In total, the top ten clones hold 9.5% to 15% of the sample.

The cohort comprised fewer than 750 healthy bone marrow donors. At the time of sampling, every cohort member was nominally healthy, though immune exposures that went unrecorded were likely present. The donor was CMV seropositive and belonged to the group of about 290 seropositive cohort members. A peripheral blood sample was provided by each donor, and peripheral blood mononuclear cells were used for TCR beta sequencing. The Qiagen DNeasy Blood Extraction Kit was used to extract genomic DNA from the blood cell samples. V loses 1 base, J loses 4 bases, and the germline ends lie 8 bases apart. The CDR3 runs 14 amino acids, cysteine and phenylalanine included. Kept here is only the CDR3 DNA, which spans 42 bases and is read in frame from base 1. According to the germline V gene (reference sequence), CDR1 reads SGHNT and CDR2 reads YYREEE.

The V and J genes are TRBV5-4 and TRBJ2-2; a tentative D match to TRBD1 spans 5 bases. The sample was PBMCs. The TCR comes from a young man in good health and CMV-seropositive. The encoded CDR3 is CASSLSGATGELFF. The base sequence is TGTGCCAGCAGCTTGAGTGGGGCCACCGGGGAGCTGTTTTTT.